The 2 T cell receptor beta chains in this list originate from one sample, sequenced in a study of T cell repertoires in cytomegalovirus infection. Using its own MiXCR run on the reads, TCRdb lists one record per CDR3 protein. The sample has approximately 990,000 distinct CDR3 sequences; roughly 30% are singletons. Their cognate antigens are unknown. The sequenced sample was cultured CD8+ T cells from PBMCs, obtained from culture after CMV antigen stimulation. The receptors come from a human donor in good health (CMV status not recorded). Some clones in this sample may be carry-over from other donors' samples.

This clonotype was seen ten or more times. The chain has TRBV7-8 and TRBJ1-5; 10 positions match TRBD1. The CDR3 loop spans 16 amino acids. V was clipped by 5 bases and J by 7 bases; unmatched bases: 11. Looked up from germline, CDR1 is SGHVS and CDR2 is FQNEAQ. CDR3 nucleotides: TGTGCCAGCAGCCCGCGGACAGGGGGTTTGCGGCAGCCCCAGCATTTT. Translating gives CASSPRTGGLRQPQHF.

The rearrangement links TRBV19 to TRBJ1-1; tentatively, D is TRBD1 (5 bases). Germline loops: CDR1 LNHDA, CDR2 SQIVND (reference sequence). V was shortened by 6 bases and J by 3 bases, with 29 bases between the two germline ends. CDR3 length: 19 amino acids. CDR3 DNA: TGTGCCAGTAGAATACTTTTCAGGGTTGGTCCCCAGGAGGACACTGAAGCTTTCTTT. Protein: CASRILFRVGPQEDTEAFF.